These 20 T cell receptor beta chains originate from one sample sequenced in a study of T cell responses to AZD1222 COVID-19 vaccine. Sequenced by immunoSEQ multiplex PCR; TCRdb stores in-frame clones only, minus some. The data show about 120,000 clones, roughly 88% seen once. Material: peripheral blood, obtained on day 0 of AZD1222 vaccination. All receptors come from an adult in good health.

In DNA form, the CDR3 reads TGCGCCAGCAGCCAAGAACCCCCAGGGACGGTTTATGAAAAACTGTTTTTT. It encodes CASSQEPPGTVYEKLFF. The chain joins TRBV4-1 to TRBJ1-4; maybe TRBD1 (5 bases). The length of the CDR3 is 17 residues. V dropped 0 bases and J dropped 6 bases, with 17 bases sitting between them. CDR1 and CDR2 from the germline V gene are MGHRA and YSYEKL.

This clone showed up just once. The genes are TRBV7-2 and TRBJ2-3; 14 bases match TRBD2. The J segment lost 4 bases and the V segment lost 3 bases, leaving 6 bases of the junction unmatched. This CDR3 has 17 residues. CDR1 and CDR2 (germline): SGHTA, FQGNSA. CDR3 DNA sequence: TGTGCCAGCAGCTTCCGACTAGCGGGGGGGGGCCCAGATACGCAGTATTTT. It encodes CASSFRLAGGGPDTQYF.

J is TRBJ2-7 and V is TRBV18, with D unresolved. The CDR3 contains 12 residues. CDR1 KGHSH and CDR2 LQKENI come from the germline V gene. Trimming pared 6 bases from V and 4 bases from J, leaving 10 bases between. The CDR3: CASSPAVYEQYF. Here the CDR3 DNA reads TGTGCCAGCTCCCCTGCTGTGTACGAGCAGTACTTC.

V gene TRBV6-5 combines with J gene TRBJ1-6, with D possibly being TRBD1 (5 bases). This CDR3 spans 16 amino acids. V was trimmed by 2 bases and J by 8 bases, leaving 16 bases between them. CDR1 and CDR2 (germline): MNHEY, SVGAGI. CDR3 DNA sequence: TGTGCCAGCAGTTACCGTCGGAGAGACAGACATTCACCCCTCCACTTT. This codes for CASSYRRRDRHSPLHF.

The chain combines TRBV7-2 with TRBJ2-4; D unclear. This CDR3 is built from 14 residues. Germline V gene lookup returns CDR1 SGHTA and CDR2 FQGNSA. The V and J ends lost 2 bases and 5 bases respectively, with 10 bases between them. CDR3 sequence reads: CASSLSVGQNIQYF. Written as DNA, the CDR3 is TGTGCCAGCAGCTTATCAGTGGGCCAAAACATTCAGTACTTC.

The chain has TRBV7-8 and TRBJ1-5; TRBD1 aligns across 7 bases. The germline gives CDR1 SGHVS, CDR2 FQNEAQ. The CDR3 extends over 13 amino acids. The trim removed 3 bases at V and 7 bases at J, leaving 3 bases unmatched. CDR3: CASSLAGGQPQHF. The CDR3 bases are TGTGCCAGCAGCTTGGCAGGGGGACAGCCCCAGCATTTT.

The rearrangement links TRBV19 to TRBJ1-1; TRBD1 is a possible D gene (6 bases). The CDR3 consists of 14 residues. In germline, CDR1 is LNHDA, CDR2 SQIVND (reference sequence). Deletions cut 1 base from V and 7 bases from J, with 13 bases between. CDR3: CASSIGGAVGEAFF. In DNA form, the CDR3 reads TGTGCCAGTAGTATAGGGGGGGCAGTTGGTGAAGCTTTCTTT.

The V and J genes are TRBV7-2 and TRBJ1-4; 9 positions agree with TRBD1. Losses at the gene ends were 5 bases for V and 5 bases for J; bases not matched to a gene: 6. The CDR3 runs to 15 residues. The germline V gene has CDR1 SGHTA and CDR2 FQGNSA. As DNA, the CDR3 is TGTGCCAGCAGCAGCTACAGGGGGCGCAATGAAAAACTGTTTTTT. It is translated as CASSSYRGRNEKLFF.

The chain joins TRBV4-1 to TRBJ2-7; possibly TRBD2 for D (5 bases). From germline, CDR1 is MGHRA and CDR2 YSYEKL. Trimming removed 4 bases from V and 2 bases from J, with 15 bases in between. The CDR3 totals 15 residues. The CDR3 protein is CASSPLREGPYEQYF. CDR3 nucleotides: TGCGCCAGCAGCCCCCTACGGGAAGGGCCCTACGAGCAGTACTTC.

The genes are TRBV7-2 and TRBJ2-3, with TRBD2 matching over 8 bases. This CDR3 region has 15 residues. Germline trimming cut 5 bases from V and 0 bases from J; bases unmatched to any gene: 4. Germline values: CDR1 SGHTA, CDR2 FQGNSA. CDR3 residues: CASSKRGPSTDTQYF. The DNA for the CDR3 is TGTGCCAGCAGCAAGCGGGGGCCAAGCACAGATACGCAGTATTTT.

The chain is built from TRBV9 and TRBJ1-2; D gene ambiguous. Germline V gene lookup returns CDR1 SGDLS and CDR2 YYNGEE. Trimming stripped 4 bases from V and 3 bases from J, with 13 bases between. The CDR3 covers 14 residues. This chain's CDR3 is CASSPEWADYGYTF. For the CDR3, the DNA is TGTGCCAGCAGCCCCGAATGGGCAGACTATGGCTACACCTTC. Full variable domain (missing parts from reference TRBV9 and TRBJ1-2): DSGVTQTPKHLITATGQRVTLRCSPRSGDLSVYWYQQSLDQGLQFLIQYYNGEERAKGNILERFSAQQFPDLHSELNLSSLELGDSALYFCASSPEWADYGYTFGSGTRLTVV.

This chain connects TRBV7-2 to TRBJ1-5; D is unclear. There are 14 residues in the CDR3. V lost 1 base to trimming and J lost 5 bases, with 9 bases between them. CDR1 is SGHTA, CDR2 FQGNSA, per germline. The CDR3, as DNA: TGTGCCAGCAGCTTAGATCGGCTTGATCAGCCCCAGCATTTT. Amino acids: CASSLDRLDQPQHF.

The chain employs TRBV19 and TRBJ1-2; D might be TRBD1 (5 bases). Germline values: CDR1 LNHDA, CDR2 SQIVND (reference sequence). The CDR3 sequence is 14 residues long. The ends were cut back, 3 bases at V and 4 bases at J, with 12 bases in the middle. CDR3 sequence: CASSIFPGRYGYTF. For the CDR3, the DNA is TGTGCCAGTAGTATTTTTCCGGGGCGCTATGGCTACACCTTC.

This chain's CDR3 is CASNGWRRLGDTEAFF. Written as DNA, the CDR3 is TGTGCCAGTAATGGCTGGAGACGGCTAGGGGACACTGAAGCTTTCTTT. V and J are TRBV19 and TRBJ1-1; D might be TRBD1 (5 bases). Germline V gives CDR1 LNHDA, CDR2 SQIVND (reference sequence). This CDR3 spans 16 amino acids. The germline V and J ends were trimmed by 7 bases and 3 bases, with 21 bases remaining between them.

This chain uses TRBV19 with TRBJ2-5; D unclear. V lost 1 base and J 4 bases, leaving 10 bases between the germline ends. CDR1 is LNHDA and CDR2 is SQIVND in the germline V gene (reference sequence). CDR3 length equals 14 residues. DNA for the CDR3: TGTGCCAGTAGTATAGGACACGTTGGAGAGACCCAGTACTTC. Translating it yields CASSIGHVGETQYF.

The chain couples TRBV5-6 to TRBJ2-7, with TRBD1 matching 8 bases. Germline CDR1 SGHDT, CDR2 YYEEEE. Germline trimming cut 4 bases from V and 1 base from J; bases unmatched to any gene: 7. The CDR3 is 15 amino acids. CDR3 residues: CASSGGQATSYEQYF. CDR3 nucleotides: TGTGCCAGCAGCGGGGGACAGGCTACGTCCTACGAGCAGTACTTC.

This clone was counted a single time. The CDR3 loop reads CASSLRPGGVNTEAFF. CDR3 nucleotides: TGCGCCAGCAGCCTCCGGCCCGGGGGGGTGAACACTGAAGCTTTCTTT. V is TRBV5-1 and J is TRBJ1-1; the D gene is possibly TRBD1 (5 bases). The CDR3 sequence is 16 residues long. Germline CDR1 and CDR2: SGHRS and YFSETQ. Trimming shortened V by 4 bases and J by 0 bases, and 16 bases separated the two germline ends.

In this sample, this clone turned up a few times. This sample includes further DNA sequences coding for the same CDR3. The chain recombines TRBV11-2 with TRBJ1-2; no clear D gene. CDR3 length: 12 residues. Trimming stripped 0 bases from V and 1 base from J, with 0 bases between. Germline V CDR1 and CDR2: SGHAT, FQNNGV. CDR3 DNA sequence: TGTGCCAGCAGCTTAGATAACTATGGCTACACCTTC. It is translated as CASSLDNYGYTF.

The rearrangement uses TRBV5-6 and TRBJ2-1; possibly TRBD1 for D (5 bases). From germline, CDR1 is SGHDT and CDR2 YYEEEE. V was clipped by 2 bases and J by 9 bases, with 12 bases between them. The length of the CDR3 is 13 residues. This chain's CDR3 is CASSFTRGGEQFF. The CDR3 DNA reads as TGTGCCAGCAGCTTTACAAGGGGCGGTGAGCAGTTCTTC.

The chain recombines TRBV18 with TRBJ2-3; 7 nucleotides agree with TRBD2. The junction had 5 bases not matched to a gene; V was cut back by 3 bases and J by 2 bases. Germline-derived CDR1 and CDR2 are KGHSH and LQKENI. This CDR3 is 15 amino acids long. The CDR3 DNA reads as TGTGCCAGCTCACCTCTAGCGGACCACACAGATACGCAGTATTTT. Its translation: CASSPLADHTDTQYF. Full variable domain (rest looked up from reference TRBV18 and TRBJ2-3): NAGVMQNPRHLVRRRGQEARLRCSPMKGHSHVYWYRQLPEEGLKFMVYLQKENIIDESGMPKERFSAEFPKEGPSILRIQQVVRGDSAAYFCASSPLADHTDTQYFGPGTRLTVL.